The rows below give T cell receptor beta chains drawn from one sample of a study of cytomegalovirus exposure and HLA in healthy donors. Data came from immunoSEQ multiplex PCR; TCRdb stores just in-frame clones and leaves some out. The table has approximately 65,000 clones, around 97% seen once. The sample taken for sequencing was PBMCs. The receptors derive from a man between 18 and 35 years old in good health and CMV-seronegative. Each CDR3 is given with its conserved first and last residue. The order of the fields is CDR3 DNA, CDR3 protein, D gene, clone size, J gene, V gene. The D gene is left open where the match is weak. Some rows have no size entry. The others give once, few or many, or a class for an expanded clone.

CDR3nt: TGTGCCAGCAGTCCCCGAGGGTATGGCTACACCTTC
CDR3aa: CASSPRGYGYTF
d_gene: -
abundance: once
j_gene: TRBJ1-2
v_gene: TRBV6-5

CDR3nt: TGCGCCAGCAGCCAAGGAGGTAGCGGCTCCTACAATGAGCAGTTCTTC
CDR3aa: CASSQGGSGSYNEQFF
d_gene: -
abundance: -
j_gene: TRBJ2-1
v_gene: TRBV4-1

CDR3nt: TGTGCCAGCAGCTTAGCATACACGGAGTATCAGCCCCAGCATTTT
CDR3aa: CASSLAYTEYQPQHF
d_gene: -
abundance: -
j_gene: TRBJ1-5
v_gene: TRBV7-2

CDR3nt: TGTGCCAGTAGTCCCCTCAGGGAAAAGGTCTATGGCTACACCTTC
CDR3aa: CASSPLREKVYGYTF
d_gene: -
abundance: once
j_gene: TRBJ1-2
v_gene: TRBV19

CDR3nt: TGTGCCAGCAGTGCTCTAGCTAGCACAGATACGCAGTATTTT
CDR3aa: CASSALASTDTQYF
d_gene: -
abundance: -
j_gene: TRBJ2-3
v_gene: TRBV2

CDR3nt: TGTGCCAGCAGCTCGGACAGGCGGTACTATGGCTACACCTTC
CDR3aa: CASSSDRRYYGYTF
d_gene: TRBD1
abundance: -
j_gene: TRBJ1-2
v_gene: TRBV6-5

CDR3nt: TGTGCCAGTACAAGCAGCGGGAGGTACCAAGAGACCCAGTACTTC
CDR3aa: CASTSSGRYQETQYF
d_gene: TRBD2
abundance: -
j_gene: TRBJ2-5
v_gene: TRBV19

CDR3nt: TGTGCCAGCAGCCTCTTAAGCGGGAGCACAGATACGCAGTATTTT
CDR3aa: CASSLLSGSTDTQYF
d_gene: -
abundance: -
j_gene: TRBJ2-3
v_gene: TRBV5-5

CDR3nt: TGTGCCATCAGTGACCAGGGGGCGGGCTATGGCTACACCTTC
CDR3aa: CAISDQGAGYGYTF
d_gene: TRBD1
abundance: -
j_gene: TRBJ1-2
v_gene: TRBV10-3

CDR3nt: TGTGCCAGCAGCGCCGGACAGAACGTGAACACTGAAGCTTTCTTT
CDR3aa: CASSAGQNVNTEAFF
d_gene: -
abundance: -
j_gene: TRBJ1-1
v_gene: TRBV5-5

CDR3nt: TGTGCCAGCAGCTTCCAACAGGGCCCCTCTGGAAACACCATATATTTT
CDR3aa: CASSFQQGPSGNTIYF
d_gene: -
abundance: -
j_gene: TRBJ1-3
v_gene: TRBV7-9

CDR3nt: TGTGCCAGCAAGGGGGCGAATGAGCAGTTCTTC
CDR3aa: CASKGANEQFF
d_gene: TRBD1
abundance: -
j_gene: TRBJ2-1
v_gene: TRBV6-5

CDR3nt: TGTGCCAGCAGCGATAACGAGTTTCAGGGGAGCACTAATGAAAAACTGTTTTTT
CDR3aa: CASSDNEFQGSTNEKLFF
d_gene: -
abundance: once
j_gene: TRBJ1-4
v_gene: TRBV9

CDR3nt: TGTGCCAGCAGCCAACCGCAAATGGGGGGGCAGTTCTTC
CDR3aa: CASSQPQMGGQFF
d_gene: -
abundance: -
j_gene: TRBJ2-1
v_gene: TRBV14

CDR3nt: TGTGCCAGCAGAACTAGCGAGTACAATGAGCAGTTCTTC
CDR3aa: CASRTSEYNEQFF
d_gene: TRBD2
abundance: -
j_gene: TRBJ2-1
v_gene: TRBV27

CDR3nt: TGCAGCGCCTATGGACAGGGTTTCACTGAGGCTTTCTTT
CDR3aa: CSAYGQGFTEAFF
d_gene: TRBD1
abundance: -
j_gene: TRBJ1-1
v_gene: TRBV29-1

CDR3nt: TGCGCCAGCAGCCAAATAGGGGCCATCTATGGCTACACCTTC
CDR3aa: CASSQIGAIYGYTF
d_gene: -
abundance: -
j_gene: TRBJ1-2
v_gene: TRBV4-1

CDR3nt: TGTGCCAGCAGCTTAGTAGGCGGCACCGGGGAGCTGTTTTTT
CDR3aa: CASSLVGGTGELFF
d_gene: -
abundance: -
j_gene: TRBJ2-2
v_gene: TRBV11-2

CDR3nt: TGTGCCAGCCGTCACCAGACAGGGTATTTGAACTATGGCTACACCTTC
CDR3aa: CASRHQTGYLNYGYTF
d_gene: TRBD1
abundance: once
j_gene: TRBJ1-2
v_gene: TRBV19

CDR3nt: TGTGCCAGCAGGGATACGGGGAACACTGAAGCTTTCTTT
CDR3aa: CASRDTGNTEAFF
d_gene: -
abundance: -
j_gene: TRBJ1-1
v_gene: TRBV6-5

CDR3nt: TGTGCCAGCAGTACTACGGGAGGGCCCCGCGAGCAGTACTTC
CDR3aa: CASSTTGGPREQYF
d_gene: TRBD2
abundance: once
j_gene: TRBJ2-7
v_gene: TRBV6-5

CDR3nt: TGTGCCAGCGCGGGGTTTAACACCGGGGAGCTGTTTTTT
CDR3aa: CASAGFNTGELFF
d_gene: -
abundance: -
j_gene: TRBJ2-2
v_gene: TRBV19

CDR3nt: TGTGCCAGTAGTAGCCAGGGACTAGGCTACGAGCAGTACTTC
CDR3aa: CASSSQGLGYEQYF
d_gene: TRBD2
abundance: -
j_gene: TRBJ2-7
v_gene: TRBV19

CDR3nt: TGCAGCGTCAGGCGAGGGACAGGGAGCACCGGGGAGCTGTTTTTT
CDR3aa: CSVRRGTGSTGELFF
d_gene: TRBD1
abundance: -
j_gene: TRBJ2-2
v_gene: TRBV29-1

CDR3nt: TGTGCCAGCAGAACCCCGGACAGGGGAGTTGGCTACACCTTC
CDR3aa: CASRTPDRGVGYTF
d_gene: TRBD1
abundance: -
j_gene: TRBJ1-2
v_gene: TRBV28

CDR3nt: TGTGCCAGCAGCCGACTAGCGGACAATGAGCAGTTCTTC
CDR3aa: CASSRLADNEQFF
d_gene: TRBD2
abundance: -
j_gene: TRBJ2-1
v_gene: TRBV27

CDR3nt: TGTGCCAGCAGCTTAGCTTCCCGTAACCAAGAGACCCAGTACTTC
CDR3aa: CASSLASRNQETQYF
d_gene: -
abundance: -
j_gene: TRBJ2-5
v_gene: TRBV7-9

CDR3nt: TGTGCCAGCTCACCCACGGCGGGGGACAATAACACTGAAGCTTTCTTT
CDR3aa: CASSPTAGDNNTEAFF
d_gene: -
abundance: -
j_gene: TRBJ1-1
v_gene: TRBV18

CDR3nt: TGTGCCTCTCAGGGCCAGGGAACCTACAATGAGCAGTTCTTC
CDR3aa: CASQGQGTYNEQFF
d_gene: -
abundance: -
j_gene: TRBJ2-1
v_gene: TRBV13

CDR3nt: TGTGCCAGCAGCCGCGACAGGGGGCGATACACCGGGGAGCTGTTTTTT
CDR3aa: CASSRDRGRYTGELFF
d_gene: -
abundance: once
j_gene: TRBJ2-2
v_gene: TRBV21-1

CDR3nt: TGTGCCAGCGGGGCAGCCTCCTATGGCTACACCTTC
CDR3aa: CASGAASYGYTF
d_gene: -
abundance: -
j_gene: TRBJ1-2
v_gene: TRBV2

CDR3nt: TGTGCCAGTAGTATCTATGGACAAGCCTACGAGCAGTACTTC
CDR3aa: CASSIYGQAYEQYF
d_gene: -
abundance: -
j_gene: TRBJ2-7
v_gene: TRBV19

CDR3nt: TGTGCCAGCAGCTTAGAGGCCGGGACAGATTATGGCTACACCTTC
CDR3aa: CASSLEAGTDYGYTF
d_gene: TRBD1
abundance: once
j_gene: TRBJ1-2
v_gene: TRBV7-9

CDR3nt: TGTGCCAGCAGCTTGGACAACATGAACACTGAAGCTTTCTTT
CDR3aa: CASSLDNMNTEAFF
d_gene: -
abundance: -
j_gene: TRBJ1-1
v_gene: TRBV5-4

CDR3nt: TGTGCCAGTAACCAGGGTCCCGGGTATGGCTACACCTTC
CDR3aa: CASNQGPGYGYTF
d_gene: -
abundance: -
j_gene: TRBJ1-2
v_gene: TRBV19

CDR3nt: TGCGCCAGCAGCCGCGGCAGCGTCTACGAGCAGTACTTC
CDR3aa: CASSRGSVYEQYF
d_gene: -
abundance: -
j_gene: TRBJ2-7
v_gene: TRBV4-1

CDR3nt: TGTGCCAGCTCACCATCGGGGGCGAACACCGGGGAGCTGTTTTTT
CDR3aa: CASSPSGANTGELFF
d_gene: -
abundance: -
j_gene: TRBJ2-2
v_gene: TRBV18

CDR3nt: TGTGCCAGCAGTGCAACGGAGGACAGGGCACCCCTCCACTTT
CDR3aa: CASSATEDRAPLHF
d_gene: TRBD1
abundance: -
j_gene: TRBJ1-6
v_gene: TRBV6-5

CDR3nt: TGTGCCAGCAGCTCCGGGAGCGACGAGCAGTACTTC
CDR3aa: CASSSGSDEQYF
d_gene: -
abundance: -
j_gene: TRBJ2-7
v_gene: TRBV13

CDR3nt: TGTGCCAGCAGCTCGCGGGAGATGTCCTACGAGCAGTACTTC
CDR3aa: CASSSREMSYEQYF
d_gene: TRBD2
abundance: -
j_gene: TRBJ2-7
v_gene: TRBV13

CDR3nt: TGCGCCAGCAGCCCAGGAGGGCGGGAGTGGACCTACGAGCAGTACTTC
CDR3aa: CASSPGGREWTYEQYF
d_gene: TRBD2
abundance: -
j_gene: TRBJ2-7
v_gene: TRBV4-1